The 7 T cell receptor beta chains listed next were all sequenced from one sample in a study of CD8 T cells in Susac syndrome. After extraction with the RNeasy kit, roughly 0.45 to 1 ug of the RNA was reverse transcribed using random hexamers. TCRdb called the immunoSEQ multiplex PCR reads again in MiXCR, with one record for every CDR3 protein. This sample has around 79,000 distinct CDR3 sequences, with about 95% found just once. Input material: CD8+ T cells from PBMCs. These receptors were obtained from a human donor with multiple sclerosis.

The chain links TRBV23-1 to TRBJ2-1; 7 positions match TRBD1. TRBV23-1 is classed as an ORF, of uncertain function. Trimming removed 6 bases from V and 7 bases from J; junction bases left unmatched: 12. The CDR3 has 15 amino acids. This CDR3 reads CASRGQLNIDNEQFF. In DNA form, the CDR3 reads TGCGCCAGCAGGGGACAGCTCAATATAGATAATGAGCAGTTCTTC.

In DNA form, the CDR3 reads TGTGCCAGCAGGATGGGGCGATTCAATCAGCCCCAGCATTTT. This translates into CASRMGRFNQPQHF. J is TRBJ1-5 and V is TRBV6-1, with a tentative D call TRBD1 (5 bases). V was shortened by 6 bases and J by 3 bases, with 12 bases between the two germline ends. From germline, CDR1 is MNHNS and CDR2 SASEGT. The CDR3 is made up of 14 amino acids.

The chain recombines TRBV4-1 with TRBJ2-7; 9 bases agree with TRBD2. Germline CDR1 MGHRA, CDR2 YSYEKL. V shed 1 base, J shed 2 bases, and the junction held 3 bases outside the gene matches. This CDR3 spans 15 amino acids. The CDR3 sequence: CASSQGLAGAYEQYF. The CDR3 DNA is TGCGCCAGCAGCCAAGGTTTAGCGGGAGCCTACGAGCAGTACTTC.

This clonotype was seen a single time. The genes are TRBV9 and TRBJ1-5, with 8 bases lining up with TRBD1. J lost 6 bases, V lost 4 bases, and 6 bases had no gene match. CDR3 length equals 14 residues. CDR1 and CDR2 (germline): SGDLS, YYNGEE. CDR3 in DNA: TGTGCCAGCAGCCCATACAGGGGGGGTCAGCCCCAGCATTTT. Protein sequence: CASSPYRGGQPQHF.

The chain uses TRBV13 and TRBJ1-2; D is perhaps TRBD1 (5 bases). Germline CDR1 PRHDT, CDR2 FYEKMQ (reference sequence). V gave up 6 bases and J gave up 8 bases, with 13 bases separating them. The CDR3 extends over 12 amino acids. The CDR3 bases are TGTGCCAGCAGTTTCCAGGGTCGCGGCTACACCTTC. Its protein is CASSFQGRGYTF.

This clonotype was seen just once. V is TRBV7-9 and J is TRBJ2-7; tentatively, D is TRBD1 (5 bases). The CDR3 is 14 amino acids. The V gene lost 3 bases and the J gene lost 6 bases, with 15 bases spanning the gap. Per germline, CDR1 SEHNR and CDR2 FQNEAQ (reference sequence). CDR3 in amino acids: CASSLTANPGEQYF. In DNA form, the CDR3 reads TGTGCCAGCAGCTTGACAGCTAATCCCGGCGAGCAGTACTTC.

The genes are TRBV4-1 and TRBJ2-1; 7 bases are a match to TRBD1. Unmatched junction bases numbered 13, after V lost 8 bases and J lost 6 bases. Germline V gene data show CDR1 as MGHRA and CDR2 as YSYEKL. The CDR3 is 15 amino acids. The CDR3 sequence is CASHFGEGAFNEQFF. CDR3 in DNA: TGCGCCAGCCACTTCGGAGAGGGGGCCTTCAATGAGCAGTTCTTC.